This T cell receptor beta chain stems from a study of monozygotic twins with inflammatory bowel disease. For this clonotype: The target antigen is unknown.

Overall study findings and caveats: The co-twins with IBD showed lower TCRbeta diversity (inverse Simpson) than their healthy siblings. Possibly because of limited power, concordant and discordant twins showed no difference in repertoire similarity.

Germline V CDR1 and CDR2: LGHNA, YSLEER. CDR3 size: 14 residues. A total RNA quantity of 3500 ng went into each TCR library. TCRdb re-called the 5' RACE reads and gives one entry per CDR3 protein, without DNA. The specimen's table records under 150,000 distinct CDR3 sequences. The sequence derives from a human donor with ulcerative colitis or Crohn's disease, or a healthy co-twin of an affected twin (not recorded which). V is TRBV4-3 and J is TRBJ1-2; TCRdb gives TRBD1 as the D gene, but with no DNA this cannot be confirmed. The specimen was blood. The CDR3 loop reads CASSEGVLDYGYTF.